One TCR beta chain is described in this entry. This record comes from a study of blood T cell repertoires in COVID-19. Across the whole study: T cells, B-cell-depleted T cells, or PBMCs supplied cDNA or gDNA.

As processed by the authors: Cell counts per sample came from amplifying reference gene primers. Only in-frame clones appear in the TCRdb table, and some are missing; sequencing was by immunoSEQ multiplex PCR. V and J calls and clone size are given by that table; D and trimming were obtained from the DNA. Of 97,000 or so clones in the sample, approximately 80% are singletons; the top ten hold over 9.5%. The material sequenced was peripheral blood. The sequence came from a man between 65 and 79 years old with acute or convalescent COVID-19.

The CDR3 nucleotides read TGTGCCTGGAGCCTCACAAAGATGTGGGGCTACACCTTC. As protein: CAWSLTKMWGYTF. The chain couples TRBV30 to TRBJ1-2; D is uncertain. There are 13 residues in the CDR3. The V gene lost 3 bases and the J gene lost 8 bases, with 16 bases spanning the gap. Germline V gives CDR1 GTSNPN, CDR2 SVGIG (reference sequence).